This T cell receptor (beta chain) was sequenced during a study of patients and donors after allogeneic stem cell transplantation. TCRdb re-derived calls from the RT-PCR reads in MiXCR, one entry per CDR3 protein. The sample records about 960,000 distinct CDR3 sequences, more than 15% being singletons. Of note for this clonotype: A much larger clone differs by one base, so this may be a read error.

The TCR originated in a human donor who was either an allogeneic HSCT recipient or a stem cell or donor lymphocyte infusion donor (not recorded which). It is not recorded whose cells these are; they may come from a transplant donor. Sequenced: blood, either unsorted or a sorted T cell fraction (not recorded which).

CDR3 sequence (DNA): TGTGCCAGCAGTTTAGTCAGGGAGGACAGTCCTAACTATGGCTACACCTTC. Its protein product is CASSLVREDSPNYGYTF. This chain uses TRBV12-3 or TRBV12-4 with TRBJ1-2, with D possibly matching TRBD1 (6 bases). V was cut by 1 base and J by 0 bases, with 15 bases left in between. The CDR3 covers 17 residues.